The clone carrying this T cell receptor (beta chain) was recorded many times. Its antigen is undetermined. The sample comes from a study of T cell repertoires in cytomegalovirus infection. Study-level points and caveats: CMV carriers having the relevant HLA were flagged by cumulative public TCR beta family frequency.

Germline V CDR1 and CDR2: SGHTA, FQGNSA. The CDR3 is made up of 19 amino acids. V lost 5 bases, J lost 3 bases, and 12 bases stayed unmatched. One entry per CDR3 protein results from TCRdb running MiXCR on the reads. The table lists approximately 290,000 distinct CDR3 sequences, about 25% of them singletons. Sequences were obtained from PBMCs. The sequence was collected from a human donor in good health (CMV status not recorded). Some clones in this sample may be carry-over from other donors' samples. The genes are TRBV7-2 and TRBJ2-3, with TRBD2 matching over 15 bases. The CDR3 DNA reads TGTGCCAGCAGCACTCGGACTAGCGGGAGGGCCCTTCGAACAGATACGCAGTATTTT. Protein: CASSTRTSGRALRTDTQYF.